A selection of T cell receptor beta chains follows, all from one sample in a study of vaccination effects on CD4 cells after COVID-19. Antigens of these TCRs are unknown. Using immunoSEQ multiplex PCR, the repertoire was profiled, and TCRdb retains in-frame clones only, with some absent. The top ten clones hold 29% of a sample with about 45,000 clones, roughly four fifths of them seen once. The specimen was CD4+ T cells from PBMCs cultured with a peptide pool, collected before COVID-19 vaccination. All receptors come from a human donor who had a prior SARS-CoV-2 infection. CDR3s include the opening cysteine and the closing phenylalanine or tryptophan. D genes are given only for firm matches. Clone size appears in some rows only: once, few, many, or a class for an expanded clone.

CDR3nt	CDR3aa	abundance	d_gene	j_gene	v_gene
TGTGCCAGCAGCTTGGTCGACAGGGGGGATACGCAGTATTTT	CASSLVDRGDTQYF	.	TRBD1	TRBJ2-3	TRBV5-5
TGTGCCATCAGTGACATCCACCGGGACAGTTCCTACGAGCAGTACTTC	CAISDIHRDSSYEQYF	.	TRBD1	TRBJ2-7	TRBV10-3
TGTGCCAGCAGCCCGGGACAGGGTTTCAATCAGCCCCAGCATTTT	CASSPGQGFNQPQHF	.	TRBD1	TRBJ1-5	TRBV6-6
TGTGCCAGCAGCTTAGTAGCTGGGGCCTCTAATTCACCCCTCCACTTT	CASSLVAGASNSPLHF	.	.	TRBJ1-6	TRBV7-2
TGTGCCAGCAGACCTCAGGGGGCAGGGGGCAATTCACCCCTCCACTTT	CASRPQGAGGNSPLHF	many	TRBD1	TRBJ1-6	TRBV11-2
TGTGCCAGCAGTCCTCTTTTTGCGACAAGTACCTACGAGCAGTACTTC	CASSPLFATSTYEQYF	once	.	TRBJ2-7	TRBV27
TGCAGCGTTCACCCGTGGGCCCCGAGCACTGAAGCTTTCTTT	CSVHPWAPSTEAFF	.	.	TRBJ1-1	TRBV29-1
TGTGCCACCAGCAGAGGACTAGCGGGGGGACTCTACTTCACAGATACGCAGTATTTT	CATSRGLAGGLYFTDTQYF	.	TRBD2	TRBJ2-3	TRBV15
TGTGCCAGCAGCGAAACTAGTTTTGTCGGGGAGCTGTTTTTT	CASSETSFVGELFF	.	.	TRBJ2-2	TRBV7-2
TGTGCCAGCAGTTTAGCGGGAGAGGGTGAAGAGACCCAGTACTTC	CASSLAGEGEETQYF	few	TRBD2	TRBJ2-5	TRBV6-2/TRBV6-3
TGTGCCAGCAGCCAAGATCTAGCGGGGGGCCAAGAGACCCAGTACTTC	CASSQDLAGGQETQYF	many	TRBD2	TRBJ2-5	TRBV4-2
TGTGCCAGCAGCTTGGGCTCAGGTTCGACTAACTATGGCTACACCTTC	CASSLGSGSTNYGYTF	.	.	TRBJ1-2	TRBV5-4
TGTGCCTGGACAGGGGAATCCTATAATTCACCCCTCCACTTT	CAWTGESYNSPLHF	.	.	TRBJ1-6	TRBV30
TGTGCCAGCAGCTCCCTCAGGGATCGCTACACCTTC	CASSSLRDRYTF	.	.	TRBJ1-2	TRBV11-2
TGTGCCAGCAGCCCGGGACAGGGTGCGCCTGAAGCTTTCTTT	CASSPGQGAPEAFF	.	TRBD1	TRBJ1-1	TRBV11-1
TGTGCCAGCCTTAAGAGCGGGAGCTACGAGCAGTACTTC	CASLKSGSYEQYF	.	TRBD2	TRBJ2-7	TRBV6-5
TGTGCCAGCAGCTTACGCACATACAATGAGCAGTTCTTC	CASSLRTYNEQFF	.	.	TRBJ2-1	TRBV11-2
TGCGCCAGCAGCCAAGGGGTACTAGCGGGAGGGTACAATGAGCAGTTCTTC	CASSQGVLAGGYNEQFF	.	TRBD2	TRBJ2-1	TRBV4-3
TGTGCCAGCAGCTTAGCGACCCGGTCCAGCCGATTCGGGGAGCTGTTTTTT	CASSLATRSSRFGELFF	.	.	TRBJ2-2	TRBV7-6
TGTGCCAGCAGTTTAGGGTGGGGATCCTACGAGCAGTACTTC	CASSLGWGSYEQYF	.	.	TRBJ2-7	TRBV27
TGTGCCAGCTCCACGGGGGGGCAAGGAAACATTCAGTACTTC	CASSTGGQGNIQYF	.	TRBD2	TRBJ2-4	TRBV9
TGCGCCAGCAGTGAAATGGAAGCTTTCTTT	CASSEMEAFF	.	.	TRBJ1-1	TRBV10-1
TGTGCCAGCAACGAGGGGAACTCTGGAAACACCATATATTTT	CASNEGNSGNTIYF	.	.	TRBJ1-3	TRBV2
TGTGCCAGCAGACATTCGGGGAGAGCTTTCTTT	CASRHSGRAFF	.	.	TRBJ1-1	TRBV11-2
TGTGCCAGCAGCTCGAGGTCTTGGGAGCAGTTCTTC	CASSSRSWEQFF	.	.	TRBJ2-1	TRBV5-5
TGCGCCAGCAGCTTTCAGGGGGTACCTGAAGCTTTCTTT	CASSFQGVPEAFF	.	TRBD1	TRBJ1-1	TRBV5-1
TGTGCCAGCAGTCAGTACTCGGGGCGGGGGGGCCCCTACGAGCAGTACTTC	CASSQYSGRGGPYEQYF	.	TRBD2	TRBJ2-7	TRBV6-6
TGTGCCTGGAGACCCCGGGACAGGGGGCTAGGGACCCAGTACTTC	CAWRPRDRGLGTQYF	.	TRBD1	TRBJ2-5	TRBV30
TGTGCCAGCAGCTTAGGGACTCAACGAAAGTATTTT	CASSLGTQRKYF	few	.	TRBJ2-3	TRBV7-9
TGTGCCAGCTACGACGAGCAGTACTTC	CASYDEQYF	.	.	TRBJ2-7	TRBV27
TGTGCCAGCAGCCAAGATGCTGGGAAGCAGTTCTTC	CASSQDAGKQFF	.	.	TRBJ2-1	TRBV3-1/TRBV3-2
TGCGCCAGCAGCTTGGCAGTCAACAATGAGCAGTTCTTC	CASSLAVNNEQFF	.	.	TRBJ2-1	TRBV5-1
TGTGCCAGCTCACCACCCTCTACTACCCAACACTATGGCTACACCTTC	CASSPPSTTQHYGYTF	.	.	TRBJ1-2	TRBV18
TGTGCCAGTAGTATAATTTCTCACCAGTCCGCAGATACGCAGTATTTT	CASSIISHQSADTQYF	.	.	TRBJ2-3	TRBV19
TGCGCCAGCAGCCGCATCTCGTCAGCGGGAGGGCTGATGGAGACCCAGTACTTC	CASSRISSAGGLMETQYF	.	TRBD2	TRBJ2-5	TRBV4-1
TGCGCCAGCAGCTTCTCGGGCACTGAAGCTTTCTTT	CASSFSGTEAFF	few	.	TRBJ1-1	TRBV5-1
TGTGCCAGCAGCTTCGTGGGGGGAGAAGAGACCCAGTACTTC	CASSFVGGEETQYF	.	.	TRBJ2-5	TRBV7-9
TGTGCCAGCTCGCCCACCGGGACTAGCGGCTACGAGCAGTACTTC	CASSPTGTSGYEQYF	.	TRBD2	TRBJ2-7	TRBV18
TGTGCCAGCAGCCAAGGGGCGCGGAGCGGCCGCCAGTGGGAGACCCAGTACTTC	CASSQGARSGRQWETQYF	.	.	TRBJ2-5	TRBV7-2
TGCGCCAGCAAGAGGGGGAACACTGAAGCTTTCTTT	CASKRGNTEAFF	few	.	TRBJ1-1	TRBV10-1
TGTGCCAGCAGCTTAGGTGGGACAGTTAACTATGGCTACACCTTC	CASSLGGTVNYGYTF	.	TRBD1	TRBJ1-2	TRBV7-2
TGTGCCAGCAGCTTAGGCCTCGCGGGGGCCACGTACTCCTACGAGCAGTACTTC	CASSLGLAGATYSYEQYF	.	.	TRBJ2-7	TRBV13
TGTGCCATCCGCGGGTCACTAGAGGGCTACGAGCAGTACTTC	CAIRGSLEGYEQYF	.	.	TRBJ2-7	TRBV10-3
TGTGCCAGCAGCTTAGAACAGGGTTGGGCGGCCCAAGAGACCCAGTACTTC	CASSLEQGWAAQETQYF	.	.	TRBJ2-5	TRBV11-2
TGTGCCAGCAGACTAGCGGGAGGATCCTACGAGCAGTACTTC	CASRLAGGSYEQYF	.	TRBD2	TRBJ2-7	TRBV25-1
TGTGCCAGCAGCTTAGATCTCGGAGGAAGTTTCTATAATTCACCCCTCCACTTT	CASSLDLGGSFYNSPLHF	.	.	TRBJ1-6	TRBV11-3
TGTGCCAGCAGCTGGACTAGCGGCAATGGTGGCTACGAGCAGTACTTC	CASSWTSGNGGYEQYF	.	TRBD2	TRBJ2-7	TRBV3-1/TRBV3-2
TGTGCCAGCAGCCCGCGAGGGGGACAGGGGGTAGTTCAGCCCCAGCATTTT	CASSPRGGQGVVQPQHF	.	TRBD1	TRBJ1-5	TRBV6-2/TRBV6-3
TGTGCCAGCAGTCCCATAGCGGTTAGCACAGATACGCAGTATTTT	CASSPIAVSTDTQYF	.	.	TRBJ2-3	TRBV28
TGCGCCAGCAGCTTGGGGGGTGCTGGAAACACCATATATTTT	CASSLGGAGNTIYF	once	.	TRBJ1-3	TRBV5-1
TGCGCCAGCAGCTTGGGTCTAGCGACAGATACGCAGTATTTT	CASSLGLATDTQYF	many	.	TRBJ2-3	TRBV5-1
TGCAGTGCTAGTTCTGCGACAGCTAATAGCAATCAGCCCCAGCATTTT	CSASSATANSNQPQHF	.	.	TRBJ1-5	TRBV20-1
TGTGCCAGCAGCTTAGGTGTATCCTACAATGAGCAGTTCTTC	CASSLGVSYNEQFF	.	.	TRBJ2-1	TRBV13
TGTGCCAGCAGACGTACAGGGGGCGTTGAAAAACTGTTTTTT	CASRRTGGVEKLFF	few	TRBD1	TRBJ1-4	TRBV6-5
TGTGCCAGCAGTGAAGCGCGGGGGGGGCTCAAGGAAGCTTTCTTT	CASSEARGGLKEAFF	.	.	TRBJ1-1	TRBV2